These T cell receptor beta chains were read from a single sample in a study of identical twins. TCRdb reprocessed the 5' RACE reads with MiXCR, giving one entry per CDR3 protein. This table has some 460,000 distinct CDR3 sequences, more than 13% appearing once. This sample also appeared in a second study, on yellow fever vaccine responses in identical twins.

Material for sequencing was CD4+ T cells sorted from blood. The source of these receptors is a woman aged 18-29 years in good health. The CDR3 runs from the conserved cysteine through the conserved F or W. A D gene is named only where the DNA matches it firmly. For some rows the clone size is stated as once, few or many, or as a class when expanded; others skip it.

-	TRBV7-2	TRBJ2-7	-	CASSLPPLATVQYF	TGTGCCAGCTCTCTACCCCCACTCGCTACGGTGCAGTACTTC
-	TRBV6-2/TRBV6-3	TRBJ1-5	few	CASSFIGWDQPQHF	TGTGCCAGCAGTTTTATCGGATGGGATCAGCCCCAGCATTTT
TRBD2	TRBV4-1	TRBJ2-3	-	CASSQDQLVGGRGDTQYF	TGCGCCAGCAGCCAAGATCAGTTGGTTGGCGGGAGAGGGGATACGCAGTATTTT
TRBD1	TRBV30	TRBJ2-2	-	CAWQQGELFTGELFF	TGTGCCTGGCAACAGGGGGAGCTTTTTACCGGGGAGCTGTTTTTT
-	TRBV7-2	TRBJ2-5	many	CASSLGVETQYF	TGTGCCAGCAGCTTGGGTGTAGAGACCCAGTACTTC
-	TRBV3-1	TRBJ2-1	-	CACCQWRGRYNEQFF	TGTGCCTGCTGCCAATGGCGGGGGCGCTACAATGAGCAGTTCTTC
TRBD1	TRBV5-1	TRBJ1-1	many	CASSLGRTGRGGTEAFF	TGCGCCAGCAGCTTGGGGAGGACAGGCCGTGGGGGCACTGAAGCTTTCTTT
TRBD2	TRBV3-1	TRBJ2-5	-	CASSERDLETQYF	TGTGCCAGCAGCGAGCGGGACTTAGAGACCCAGTACTTC
TRBD1	TRBV12-3/TRBV12-4	TRBJ1-4	few	CASSESGTGRKLFF	TGTGCCAGCAGCGAATCCGGGACAGGACGAAAACTGTTTTTT
TRBD2	TRBV4-3	TRBJ2-1	-	CASSQDVPGGLDNEQFF	TGCGCCAGCAGCCAAGATGTGCCGGGAGGGCTTGACAATGAGCAGTTCTTC
-	TRBV25-1	TRBJ1-1	-	CASSGEVPGGFF	TGTGCCAGCAGTGGGGAAGTTCCCGGGGGTTTCTTT
-	TRBV15	TRBJ1-4	few	CATSRDGTTGSEKLFF	TGTGCCACCAGCAGAGATGGGACAACAGGGAGCGAAAAACTGTTTTTT
TRBD2	TRBV5-1	TRBJ2-1	-	CASSPRRAGVVDEQFF	TGCGCCAGCAGCCCCCGCCGGGCGGGGGTTGTGGATGAGCAGTTCTTC
-	TRBV4-1	TRBJ2-5	-	CASSQDQRAGTQYF	TGCGCCAGCAGCCAAGATCAACGAGCTGGGACCCAGTACTTC
TRBD1	TRBV6-5	TRBJ1-1	many	CASSYLNRGRTEAFF	TGTGCCAGCAGTTACCTTAACAGGGGGAGGACTGAAGCTTTCTTT
-	TRBV15	TRBJ2-1	few	CATSRSTSYNEQFF	TGTGCCACCAGCAGGTCTACATCCTACAATGAGCAGTTCTTC
-	TRBV25-1	TRBJ1-6	-	CASSENFERREDNSPLHF	TGTGCCAGCAGTGAAAACTTCGAGAGGCGAGAAGATAATTCACCCCTCCACTTT
-	TRBV20-1	TRBJ1-1	few	CSARDRKANTEAFF	TGCAGTGCTAGAGATAGGAAGGCTAATACTGAAGCTTTCTTT
TRBD2	TRBV9	TRBJ2-1	few	CASSSSAGGTFF	TGTGCCAGCAGCTCCTCAGCGGGAGGAACGTTCTTC
TRBD2	TRBV12-3/TRBV12-4	TRBJ2-7	few	CASSLAGGNLYEQYF	TGTGCCAGCAGCCTAGCGGGAGGGAACCTCTACGAGCAGTACTTC
TRBD1	TRBV7-2	TRBJ2-1	-	CASSFGFGDRGRNEQFF	TGTGCCAGCAGCTTCGGGTTTGGGGACAGGGGGCGTAATGAGCAGTTCTTC
-	TRBV30	TRBJ2-1	few	CAWRGYDHYNEQFF	TGTGCCTGGAGGGGTTATGACCACTACAATGAGCAGTTCTTC
TRBD2	TRBV11-1	TRBJ2-2	-	CASSFGLAGGRTGELFF	TGTGCCAGCAGCTTCGGACTAGCGGGAGGTCGCACCGGGGAGCTGTTTTTT
-	TRBV12-3/TRBV12-4	TRBJ2-1	many	CASSLLVSYNEQFF	TGTGCCAGCAGTTTACTAGTCTCCTACAATGAGCAGTTCTTC
-	TRBV5-1	TRBJ2-2	few	CASSFLGGATGELFF	TGCGCCAGCAGCTTTTTAGGGGGAGCCACCGGGGAGCTGTTTTTT
-	TRBV5-1	TRBJ2-1	-	CASSSRQGSSYNEQFF	TGCGCCAGCAGCTCACGTCAGGGGTCATCCTACAATGAGCAGTTCTTC
-	TRBV3-1	TRBJ2-2	-	CASSHSTGAGELFF	TGTGCCAGCAGCCATAGTACGGGAGCCGGGGAGCTGTTTTTT
-	TRBV6-2/TRBV6-3	TRBJ2-1	once	CASSYSTYNEQFF	TGTGCCAGCAGTTACTCCACCTACAATGAGCAGTTCTTC
TRBD1	TRBV4-3	TRBJ2-2	many	CASSQGQGARRDGELFF	TGCGCCAGCAGCCAAGGACAGGGGGCGCGCCGCGACGGGGAGCTGTTTTTT
-	TRBV6-5	TRBJ2-2	few	CASSYGTLSGELFF	TGTGCCAGCAGTTACGGGACCCTCTCCGGGGAGCTGTTTTTT
-	TRBV29-1	TRBJ2-7	few	CSVLGSYEQYF	TGCAGCGTACTGGGTTCCTACGAGCAGTACTTC
TRBD1	TRBV20-1	TRBJ2-5	few	CSAFQDREDGETQYF	TGCAGTGCTTTCCAGGACAGGGAGGATGGAGAGACCCAGTACTTC
TRBD2	TRBV14	TRBJ2-7	few	CASSQRGVHEQYF	TGTGCCAGCAGCCAACGGGGGGTCCACGAGCAGTACTTC
TRBD1	TRBV5-6	TRBJ2-5	few	CASSPDRGAPETQYF	TGTGCCAGCAGCCCAGACAGGGGGGCTCCAGAGACCCAGTACTTC
-	TRBV6-5	TRBJ2-7	few	CASSWSTGPYEQYF	TGTGCCAGCAGTTGGAGTACAGGGCCCTACGAGCAGTACTTC
-	TRBV7-9	TRBJ1-1	few	CASSFYMNTEAFF	TGTGCCAGCAGCTTTTACATGAACACTGAAGCTTTCTTT
-	TRBV20-1	TRBJ2-7	many	CSASGARSPYEQYF	TGCAGTGCTAGCGGGGCTCGTTCTCCCTACGAGCAGTACTTC
-	TRBV4-3	TRBJ2-1	few	CASSQTPGGPFEQFF	TGCGCCAGCAGCCAGACCCCTGGGGGGCCTTTTGAGCAGTTCTTC
TRBD1	TRBV10-3	TRBJ2-7	few	CAISADRSYEQYF	TGTGCCATCAGTGCGGACAGGAGCTACGAGCAGTACTTC
-	TRBV10-3	TRBJ1-1	few	CAISDGRDTEAFF	TGTGCCATCAGTGACGGGAGGGACACTGAAGCTTTCTTT
TRBD2	TRBV7-9	TRBJ2-2	-	CASSLALAGAIGELFF	TGTGCCAGCAGCTTAGCTCTAGCGGGAGCGATCGGGGAGCTTTTTTTT
TRBD2	TRBV25-1	TRBJ2-3	-	CASSEYASGSRDTQYF	TGTGCCAGCAGTGAATATGCTAGCGGGAGTAGGGATACGCAGTATTTT
TRBD2	TRBV6-1	TRBJ2-1	few	CASRPGTSGVWYNEQFF	TGTGCCAGCAGACCCGGGACTAGCGGGGTTTGGTACAATGAGCAGTTCTTC
TRBD2	TRBV7-2	TRBJ2-3	many	CASRPTSGREGDTQYF	TGTGCCAGCAGACCGACTAGCGGGAGGGAGGGAGATACGCAGTATTTT
-	TRBV18	TRBJ2-1	-	CASSLQRPEQFF	TGTGCCAGCTCACTCCAAAGACCCGAGCAGTTCTTC
-	TRBV6-5	TRBJ2-6	-	CASSYGGGSGANVLTF	TGTGCCAGCAGTTACGGGGGCGGCTCTGGGGCCAACGTCCTGACTTTC
-	TRBV7-8	TRBJ2-1	-	CASSLIVDEQFF	TGTGCCAGCAGCTTAATTGTGGATGAGCAGTTCTTC
TRBD1	TRBV2	TRBJ2-5	-	CASINGVRDSQETQYF	TGTGCCAGCATTAATGGGGTCCGGGACAGCCAAGAGACCCAGTACTTC
-	TRBV4-1	TRBJ1-2	-	CASSPEIGPRFYGYTF	TGCGCCAGCAGCCCCGAGATCGGACCGCGGTTCTATGGCTACACCTTC
TRBD1	TRBV7-9	TRBJ1-2	-	CASSSGGPLTGYTF	TGTGCCAGCAGCTCAGGGGGCCCTTTGACGGGCTACACCTTC
-	TRBV11-2	TRBJ2-3	few	CASSYSIGTDTQYF	TGTGCCAGCAGCTACAGTATAGGCACAGATACGCAGTATTTT
TRBD2	TRBV7-6	TRBJ2-6	-	CARSRGLAVSSSGANVLTF	TGTGCCAGAAGCCGGGGACTAGCGGTTTCGAGCTCTGGGGCCAACGTCCTGACTTTC
TRBD2	TRBV28	TRBJ2-4	-	CASSLFGRAKNIQYF	TGTGCCAGCAGTTTATTCGGGAGGGCCAAAAACATTCAGTACTTC
TRBD1	TRBV7-6	TRBJ2-3	-	CASSASQGHLTDTQYF	TGTGCCAGCAGCGCCTCACAGGGGCATTTAACAGATACGCAGTATTTT
-	TRBV5-1	TRBJ2-7	many	CASSLALASSYEQYF	TGCGCCAGCAGCTTGGCTCTAGCGAGCTCCTACGAGCAGTACTTC